This TCR beta chain emerged from a study of neoadjuvant anti-PD-1 for oral cavity cancer. Across the whole study: Most patients had three to four biweekly doses of 3 mg/kg nivolumab before resection.

Two replicates per tumor sample, mostly from around 4.9 ug of genomic DNA. Measured with immunoSEQ multiplex PCR; TCRdb has only the in-frame clones, and not every one. The sample shows some 13,000 clones, 60% to 80% of them seen only once. Points on this clone: The antigen is undetermined.

Study-level results: Expansion of preexisting intratumoral clones was suggested to aid response.

This CDR3 region has 14 residues. The chain links TRBV12-2 to TRBJ1-1; TRBD1, as called in the table, went unchecked against the DNA. TRBV12-2 is tagged as a pseudogene. This clonotype was obtained from a person between 40 and 85 years old with oral cavity squamous cell carcinoma. The donor label of this sample is uncertain. Sequencing used tumor tissue, obtained before nivolumab (anti-PD-1) treatment. The CDR3 region has the DNA TGTGCAAGTCGCTTAGTAGACAGGGACACTGAAGCTTTCTTT. Encoded protein: CASRLVDRDTEAFF.